These T cell receptor beta chains were read from a single sample in a study of T-cell reconstitution after alpha-beta-depleted transplantation in children. Using its own MiXCR run on the PCR reads, TCRdb lists one record per CDR3 protein. Of around 700,000 distinct CDR3 sequences in the sample, around 13% were seen once. The specimen was PBMCs, collected before TCRalphabeta/CD19-depleted stem cell transplant. Receptor source: a girl between 2 and 10 years old with congenital amegakaryocytic thrombocytopenia, due to receive a stem cell transplant. Each CDR3 is given with its conserved first and last residue. A D gene is named only where the DNA matches it firmly. For some rows the clone size is stated as once, few or many, or as a class when expanded; others skip it.

J: TRBJ2-1; size: few; D: .; V: TRBV29-1; CDR3: CSVDLAPSSYNEQFF; DNA: TGCAGCGTTGACCTCGCGCCAAGCTCCTACAATGAGCAGTTCTTC
J: TRBJ1-1; size: many; D: .; V: TRBV5-1; CDR3: CASSRGVSNTEAFF; DNA: TGCGCCAGCAGCAGGGGGGTGAGTAACACTGAAGCTTTCTTT
J: TRBJ2-1; size: many; D: TRBD2; V: TRBV27; CDR3: CASSNGEGYNEQFF; DNA: TGTGCCAGCTCGAACGGGGAGGGATACAATGAGCAGTTCTTC
J: TRBJ2-7; size: .; D: .; V: TRBV28; CDR3: CASSYFFESRSYEQYF; DNA: TGTGCCAGCAGTTATTTTTTTGAGTCCCGCTCCTACGAGCAGTACTTC
J: TRBJ1-6; size: many; D: .; V: TRBV27; CDR3: CASSYRGTYNSPLHF; DNA: TGTGCCAGCAGTTATAGGGGTACCTATAATTCACCCCTCCACTTT
J: TRBJ2-7; size: .; D: .; V: TRBV6-1; CDR3: CASSDLSRAPWAYEQYF; DNA: TGTGCCAGCAGTGACCTGAGCCGGGCCCCTTGGGCTTACGAGCAGTACTTC
J: TRBJ2-3; size: few; D: TRBD2; V: TRBV20-1; CDR3: CSARDGAGGYF; DNA: TGCAGTGCTAGAGATGGGGCGGGGGGGTATTTT
J: TRBJ2-5; size: .; D: TRBD2; V: TRBV2; CDR3: CASSDREGPETQYF; DNA: TGTGCCAGCAGTGACCGGGAGGGTCCGGAGACCCAGTACTTC
J: TRBJ2-1; size: few; D: TRBD2; V: TRBV9; CDR3: CASSERAQWLADSYNEQFF; DNA: TGTGCCAGCAGCGAGCGGGCCCAATGGCTAGCGGACTCCTACAATGAGCAGTTCTTC
J: TRBJ2-1; size: many; D: TRBD2; V: TRBV5-1; CDR3: CASSSQGLAVNEQFF; DNA: TGCGCCAGCAGCTCCCAAGGACTAGCGGTCAATGAGCAGTTCTTC
J: TRBJ2-1; size: many; D: TRBD2; V: TRBV20-1; CDR3: CSAPDLAGAGYNEQFF; DNA: TGCAGTGCTCCCGATTTAGCGGGAGCTGGTTACAATGAGCAGTTCTTC
J: TRBJ2-1; size: many; D: TRBD2; V: TRBV7-8; CDR3: CASSSPAGGLAIEQFF; DNA: TGTGCCAGCAGCTCCCCCGCGGGGGGGTTAGCAATTGAGCAGTTCTTC
J: TRBJ1-2; size: many; D: .; V: TRBV5-1; CDR3: CASSFDPGHYGYTF; DNA: TGCGCCAGCAGCTTTGATCCGGGGCACTATGGCTACACCTTC
J: TRBJ2-7; size: .; D: .; V: TRBV5-1; CDR3: CASSLISLEAGEQYF; DNA: TGCGCCAGCAGCTTAATCAGCCTCGAGGCGGGGGAGCAGTACTTC
J: TRBJ2-1; size: many; D: .; V: TRBV20-1; CDR3: CSARDDVDWGEQFF; DNA: TGCAGTGCTAGAGATGACGTTGATTGGGGTGAGCAGTTCTTC
J: TRBJ2-7; size: .; D: .; V: TRBV7-9; CDR3: CASSLFSGPYPNIYEQYF; DNA: TGTGCCAGCAGCTTATTTTCGGGGCCCTACCCGAATATATACGAGCAGTACTTC
J: TRBJ2-1; size: many; D: TRBD2; V: TRBV5-1; CDR3: CASGWREGRSYNEQFF; DNA: TGCGCCAGCGGATGGCGGGAGGGTCGCTCCTACAATGAGCAGTTCTTC
J: TRBJ2-1; size: .; D: .; V: TRBV29-1; CDR3: CSVVSGSGFPSSYNEQFF; DNA: TGCAGCGTTGTATCAGGGAGCGGGTTTCCGAGCTCCTACAATGAGCAGTTCTTC
J: TRBJ2-1; size: many; D: TRBD1; V: TRBV7-2; CDR3: CASSHMGQGVYNEQFF; DNA: TGTGCCAGCAGCCACATGGGACAGGGGGTCTACAATGAGCAGTTCTTC
J: TRBJ2-1; size: few; D: .; V: TRBV29-1; CDR3: CSVEGKTYSINEQFF; DNA: TGCAGCGTTGAAGGGAAGACTTATTCCATCAATGAGCAGTTCTTC
J: TRBJ2-5; size: .; D: TRBD2; V: TRBV6-1; CDR3: CASSGNIAGVTETQYF; DNA: TGTGCCAGCAGTGGAAATATAGCGGGAGTCACCGAGACCCAGTACTTC
J: TRBJ2-5; size: .; D: .; V: TRBV7-2; CDR3: CASSLGGWGETQYF; DNA: TGTGCCAGCAGCTTGGGTGGTTGGGGAGAGACCCAGTACTTC
J: TRBJ2-7; size: .; D: TRBD2; V: TRBV3-1; CDR3: CASSQGLAGGPGYEQYF; DNA: TGTGCCAGCAGCCAAGGACTAGCGGGAGGGCCGGGGTACGAGCAGTACTTC
J: TRBJ1-5; size: many; D: TRBD1; V: TRBV11-2; CDR3: CASSVGQGGYQPQHF; DNA: TGTGCCAGCAGCGTCGGACAGGGAGGTTATCAGCCCCAGCATTTT
J: TRBJ1-2; size: .; D: .; V: TRBV6-2/TRBV6-3; CDR3: CASSPPGEGYTF; DNA: TGTGCCAGCAGCCCCCCGGGGGAAGGCTACACCTTC
J: TRBJ1-1; size: .; D: .; V: TRBV20-1; CDR3: CSARRGWVNTEDFF; DNA: TGCAGTGCTAGAAGGGGCTGGGTGAACACTGAAGATTTCTTT
J: TRBJ2-2; size: many; D: TRBD2; V: TRBV27; CDR3: CASSEPGLAYTGELFF; DNA: TGTGCCAGCAGTGAACCGGGACTAGCATACACCGGGGAGCTGTTTTTT
J: TRBJ1-4; size: many; D: .; V: TRBV7-6; CDR3: CASTLTSGSELFF; DNA: TGTGCCAGCACCCTCACTTCCGGGAGCGAACTGTTTTTT
J: TRBJ2-7; size: few; D: .; V: TRBV28; CDR3: CASSQAAYYEQYF; DNA: TGTGCCAGCAGTCAAGCGGCGTACTACGAGCAGTACTTC
J: TRBJ2-3; size: few; D: .; V: TRBV18; CDR3: CASSPRDARNTQYF; DNA: TGTGCCAGCTCACCAAGGGATGCCCGGAATACGCAGTATTTT
J: TRBJ2-1; size: many; D: TRBD2; V: TRBV4-1; CDR3: CASSQVAGGRNEQFF; DNA: TGCGCCAGCAGCCAAGTAGCGGGAGGTCGCAATGAGCAGTTCTTC
J: TRBJ2-2; size: .; D: TRBD2; V: TRBV7-2; CDR3: CASSTGLAPSSTGELFF; DNA: TGTGCCAGCAGCACGGGACTAGCGCCTTCGAGCACCGGGGAGCTGTTTTTT
J: TRBJ2-7; size: .; D: TRBD2; V: TRBV12-3/TRBV12-4; CDR3: CASSGREDSYEQYF; DNA: TGTGCCAGCAGTGGGCGGGAGGACTCCTACGAGCAGTACTTC
J: TRBJ1-2; size: .; D: .; V: TRBV7-9; CDR3: CASSQQDANYGYTF; DNA: TGTGCCAGCAGCCAGCAGGACGCTAACTATGGCTACACCTTC
J: TRBJ2-6; size: .; D: TRBD1; V: TRBV4-1; CDR3: CASSLDRERSGANVLTF; DNA: TGCGCCAGCAGCTTGGACAGGGAACGCTCTGGGGCCAACGTCCTGACTTTC
J: TRBJ1-1; size: few; D: .; V: TRBV30; CDR3: CAWGNTEAFF; DNA: TGTGCCTGGGGGAACACTGAAGCTTTCTTT
J: TRBJ2-1; size: .; D: TRBD1; V: TRBV5-5; CDR3: CASSLGTGFDSYNEQFF; DNA: TGTGCCAGCAGCTTAGGGACAGGGTTCGACTCTTACAATGAGCAGTTCTTC
J: TRBJ1-1; size: .; D: .; V: TRBV6-5; CDR3: CASQGGNTEAFF; DNA: TGTGCCAGCCAAGGCGGGAACACTGAAGCTTTCTTT
J: TRBJ2-5; size: few; D: .; V: TRBV2; CDR3: CASKGRQAQETQYF; DNA: TGTGCCAGCAAGGGCCGGCAGGCCCAAGAGACCCAGTACTTC
J: TRBJ1-1; size: .; D: .; V: TRBV12-3/TRBV12-4; CDR3: CASIREYTEAFF; DNA: TGTGCCAGCATCCGCGAGTACACTGAAGCTTTCTTT
J: TRBJ2-1; size: few; D: .; V: TRBV5-8; CDR3: CASSSFGKSPYNEQFF; DNA: TGTGCCAGCAGCTCGTTTGGTAAGAGCCCCTACAATGAGCAGTTCTTC
J: TRBJ2-5; size: many; D: TRBD1; V: TRBV20-1; CDR3: CSATGQGVSETQYF; DNA: TGCAGTGCTACGGGACAGGGGGTATCAGAGACCCAGTACTTC
J: TRBJ2-7; size: many; D: TRBD2; V: TRBV5-1; CDR3: CASSLAGLAGAYEQYF; DNA: TGCGCCAGCAGCTTGGCGGGACTAGCGGGAGCCTACGAGCAGTACTTC
J: TRBJ2-6; size: many; D: TRBD2; V: TRBV6-1; CDR3: CAAGDSGANVLTF; DNA: TGTGCCGCGGGGGACTCTGGGGCCAACGTCCTGACTTTC
J: TRBJ2-5; size: .; D: .; V: TRBV20-1; CDR3: CNASRREETQYF; DNA: TGCAATGCCAGTCGCCGAGAAGAGACCCAGTACTTC
J: TRBJ2-3; size: .; D: .; V: TRBV29-1; CDR3: CSVTSSGGIADTQYF; DNA: TGCAGCGTTACATCTTCAGGGGGGATTGCAGATACGCAGTATTTT
J: TRBJ2-3; size: few; D: TRBD2; V: TRBV20-1; CDR3: CSAFLAELWDTQYF; DNA: TGCAGTGCCTTTCTAGCGGAACTTTGGGATACGCAGTATTTT
J: TRBJ2-1; size: few; D: .; V: TRBV4-1; CDR3: CASSQVGKRENEQFF; DNA: TGCGCCAGCAGCCAAGTCGGGAAGCGAGAGAATGAGCAGTTCTTC
J: TRBJ2-7; size: many; D: TRBD2; V: TRBV6-5; CDR3: CASSYLREGPYEQYF; DNA: TGTGCCAGCAGTTACTTACGGGAGGGCCCCTACGAGCAGTACTTC
J: TRBJ1-3; size: few; D: .; V: TRBV15; CDR3: CATSRDARATGNTIYF; DNA: TGTGCCACCAGCAGAGATGCCAGGGCGACTGGAAACACCATATATTTT
J: TRBJ2-3; size: .; D: .; V: TRBV10-3; CDR3: CAISVTSASTDTQYF; DNA: TGTGCCATCAGTGTTACCTCAGCTAGCACAGATACGCAGTATTTT
J: TRBJ2-5; size: .; D: .; V: TRBV3-1; CDR3: CASSRPRQGTIEETQYF; DNA: TGTGCCAGCAGCCGCCCGAGACAGGGGACTATCGAAGAGACCCAGTACTTC
J: TRBJ1-1; size: .; D: .; V: TRBV5-6; CDR3: CASSFPRPNTEAFF; DNA: TGTGCCAGCAGCTTCCCTCGGCCGAACACTGAAGCTTTCTTT
J: TRBJ2-1; size: few; D: .; V: TRBV28; CDR3: CASTQMVSNNEQFF; DNA: TGTGCCAGCACCCAAATGGTTTCAAACAATGAGCAGTTCTTC
J: TRBJ2-5; size: few; D: .; V: TRBV6-1; CDR3: CASVPPQAGETQYF; DNA: TGTGCCAGCGTCCCGCCCCAGGCTGGAGAGACCCAGTACTTC
J: TRBJ2-1; size: few; D: .; V: TRBV20-1; CDR3: CSALNSGNEQFF; DNA: TGCAGTGCTCTAAATAGCGGCAATGAGCAGTTCTTC
J: TRBJ2-7; size: .; D: TRBD1; V: TRBV12-3/TRBV12-4; CDR3: CASSNPGTDSYEQYF; DNA: TGTGCCAGCAGTAACCCCGGGACAGACTCCTACGAGCAGTACTTC
J: TRBJ1-2; size: .; D: TRBD1; V: TRBV5-1; CDR3: CASSLVQGANYGDTF; DNA: TGCGCCAGCAGCTTGGTGCAGGGGGCGAACTATGGCGACACCTTC
J: TRBJ1-5; size: many; D: .; V: TRBV5-1; CDR3: CASSLDARDNQPQHF; DNA: TGCGCCAGCAGCTTGGACGCCAGAGACAATCAGCCCCAGCATTTT
J: TRBJ2-7; size: few; D: .; V: TRBV7-9; CDR3: CASSAKGAEEQYF; DNA: TGTGCCAGCAGCGCTAAGGGTGCTGAGGAGCAGTACTTC